This T cell receptor (beta chain) derives from a study of cytomegalovirus exposure and HLA in healthy donors. Study conclusions and caveats: CMV serostatus alone was available as immune exposure information. In an earlier analysis, most TCR beta V segments were productive about 87% or about 30% of the time. TCR association rates varied by HLA locus in a later analysis, with DRB1 highest and HLA-C lowest.

The PCR had 60 Vbeta and 13 Jbeta primers. Using immunoSEQ multiplex PCR, the repertoire was profiled, and TCRdb retains in-frame clones only, with some absent. The sample includes about 150,000 clones, about 85% seen only once; the top ten take roughly 3.6%. CDR1 is MNHEY and CDR2 is SVGAGI in the germline V gene. This CDR3 contains 12 residues. V lost 4 bases and J lost 8, with 11 bases in between. On this clone itself: Antigen unknown.

The TCR comes from a human donor in good health. The sample consisted of PBMCs. This sequence joins TRBV6-5 and TRBJ1-2; D is uncertain. CDR3 nucleotide sequence: TGTGCCAGCAGTTTTGAGGGTGACGGCTACACCTTC. Translated: CASSFEGDGYTF.